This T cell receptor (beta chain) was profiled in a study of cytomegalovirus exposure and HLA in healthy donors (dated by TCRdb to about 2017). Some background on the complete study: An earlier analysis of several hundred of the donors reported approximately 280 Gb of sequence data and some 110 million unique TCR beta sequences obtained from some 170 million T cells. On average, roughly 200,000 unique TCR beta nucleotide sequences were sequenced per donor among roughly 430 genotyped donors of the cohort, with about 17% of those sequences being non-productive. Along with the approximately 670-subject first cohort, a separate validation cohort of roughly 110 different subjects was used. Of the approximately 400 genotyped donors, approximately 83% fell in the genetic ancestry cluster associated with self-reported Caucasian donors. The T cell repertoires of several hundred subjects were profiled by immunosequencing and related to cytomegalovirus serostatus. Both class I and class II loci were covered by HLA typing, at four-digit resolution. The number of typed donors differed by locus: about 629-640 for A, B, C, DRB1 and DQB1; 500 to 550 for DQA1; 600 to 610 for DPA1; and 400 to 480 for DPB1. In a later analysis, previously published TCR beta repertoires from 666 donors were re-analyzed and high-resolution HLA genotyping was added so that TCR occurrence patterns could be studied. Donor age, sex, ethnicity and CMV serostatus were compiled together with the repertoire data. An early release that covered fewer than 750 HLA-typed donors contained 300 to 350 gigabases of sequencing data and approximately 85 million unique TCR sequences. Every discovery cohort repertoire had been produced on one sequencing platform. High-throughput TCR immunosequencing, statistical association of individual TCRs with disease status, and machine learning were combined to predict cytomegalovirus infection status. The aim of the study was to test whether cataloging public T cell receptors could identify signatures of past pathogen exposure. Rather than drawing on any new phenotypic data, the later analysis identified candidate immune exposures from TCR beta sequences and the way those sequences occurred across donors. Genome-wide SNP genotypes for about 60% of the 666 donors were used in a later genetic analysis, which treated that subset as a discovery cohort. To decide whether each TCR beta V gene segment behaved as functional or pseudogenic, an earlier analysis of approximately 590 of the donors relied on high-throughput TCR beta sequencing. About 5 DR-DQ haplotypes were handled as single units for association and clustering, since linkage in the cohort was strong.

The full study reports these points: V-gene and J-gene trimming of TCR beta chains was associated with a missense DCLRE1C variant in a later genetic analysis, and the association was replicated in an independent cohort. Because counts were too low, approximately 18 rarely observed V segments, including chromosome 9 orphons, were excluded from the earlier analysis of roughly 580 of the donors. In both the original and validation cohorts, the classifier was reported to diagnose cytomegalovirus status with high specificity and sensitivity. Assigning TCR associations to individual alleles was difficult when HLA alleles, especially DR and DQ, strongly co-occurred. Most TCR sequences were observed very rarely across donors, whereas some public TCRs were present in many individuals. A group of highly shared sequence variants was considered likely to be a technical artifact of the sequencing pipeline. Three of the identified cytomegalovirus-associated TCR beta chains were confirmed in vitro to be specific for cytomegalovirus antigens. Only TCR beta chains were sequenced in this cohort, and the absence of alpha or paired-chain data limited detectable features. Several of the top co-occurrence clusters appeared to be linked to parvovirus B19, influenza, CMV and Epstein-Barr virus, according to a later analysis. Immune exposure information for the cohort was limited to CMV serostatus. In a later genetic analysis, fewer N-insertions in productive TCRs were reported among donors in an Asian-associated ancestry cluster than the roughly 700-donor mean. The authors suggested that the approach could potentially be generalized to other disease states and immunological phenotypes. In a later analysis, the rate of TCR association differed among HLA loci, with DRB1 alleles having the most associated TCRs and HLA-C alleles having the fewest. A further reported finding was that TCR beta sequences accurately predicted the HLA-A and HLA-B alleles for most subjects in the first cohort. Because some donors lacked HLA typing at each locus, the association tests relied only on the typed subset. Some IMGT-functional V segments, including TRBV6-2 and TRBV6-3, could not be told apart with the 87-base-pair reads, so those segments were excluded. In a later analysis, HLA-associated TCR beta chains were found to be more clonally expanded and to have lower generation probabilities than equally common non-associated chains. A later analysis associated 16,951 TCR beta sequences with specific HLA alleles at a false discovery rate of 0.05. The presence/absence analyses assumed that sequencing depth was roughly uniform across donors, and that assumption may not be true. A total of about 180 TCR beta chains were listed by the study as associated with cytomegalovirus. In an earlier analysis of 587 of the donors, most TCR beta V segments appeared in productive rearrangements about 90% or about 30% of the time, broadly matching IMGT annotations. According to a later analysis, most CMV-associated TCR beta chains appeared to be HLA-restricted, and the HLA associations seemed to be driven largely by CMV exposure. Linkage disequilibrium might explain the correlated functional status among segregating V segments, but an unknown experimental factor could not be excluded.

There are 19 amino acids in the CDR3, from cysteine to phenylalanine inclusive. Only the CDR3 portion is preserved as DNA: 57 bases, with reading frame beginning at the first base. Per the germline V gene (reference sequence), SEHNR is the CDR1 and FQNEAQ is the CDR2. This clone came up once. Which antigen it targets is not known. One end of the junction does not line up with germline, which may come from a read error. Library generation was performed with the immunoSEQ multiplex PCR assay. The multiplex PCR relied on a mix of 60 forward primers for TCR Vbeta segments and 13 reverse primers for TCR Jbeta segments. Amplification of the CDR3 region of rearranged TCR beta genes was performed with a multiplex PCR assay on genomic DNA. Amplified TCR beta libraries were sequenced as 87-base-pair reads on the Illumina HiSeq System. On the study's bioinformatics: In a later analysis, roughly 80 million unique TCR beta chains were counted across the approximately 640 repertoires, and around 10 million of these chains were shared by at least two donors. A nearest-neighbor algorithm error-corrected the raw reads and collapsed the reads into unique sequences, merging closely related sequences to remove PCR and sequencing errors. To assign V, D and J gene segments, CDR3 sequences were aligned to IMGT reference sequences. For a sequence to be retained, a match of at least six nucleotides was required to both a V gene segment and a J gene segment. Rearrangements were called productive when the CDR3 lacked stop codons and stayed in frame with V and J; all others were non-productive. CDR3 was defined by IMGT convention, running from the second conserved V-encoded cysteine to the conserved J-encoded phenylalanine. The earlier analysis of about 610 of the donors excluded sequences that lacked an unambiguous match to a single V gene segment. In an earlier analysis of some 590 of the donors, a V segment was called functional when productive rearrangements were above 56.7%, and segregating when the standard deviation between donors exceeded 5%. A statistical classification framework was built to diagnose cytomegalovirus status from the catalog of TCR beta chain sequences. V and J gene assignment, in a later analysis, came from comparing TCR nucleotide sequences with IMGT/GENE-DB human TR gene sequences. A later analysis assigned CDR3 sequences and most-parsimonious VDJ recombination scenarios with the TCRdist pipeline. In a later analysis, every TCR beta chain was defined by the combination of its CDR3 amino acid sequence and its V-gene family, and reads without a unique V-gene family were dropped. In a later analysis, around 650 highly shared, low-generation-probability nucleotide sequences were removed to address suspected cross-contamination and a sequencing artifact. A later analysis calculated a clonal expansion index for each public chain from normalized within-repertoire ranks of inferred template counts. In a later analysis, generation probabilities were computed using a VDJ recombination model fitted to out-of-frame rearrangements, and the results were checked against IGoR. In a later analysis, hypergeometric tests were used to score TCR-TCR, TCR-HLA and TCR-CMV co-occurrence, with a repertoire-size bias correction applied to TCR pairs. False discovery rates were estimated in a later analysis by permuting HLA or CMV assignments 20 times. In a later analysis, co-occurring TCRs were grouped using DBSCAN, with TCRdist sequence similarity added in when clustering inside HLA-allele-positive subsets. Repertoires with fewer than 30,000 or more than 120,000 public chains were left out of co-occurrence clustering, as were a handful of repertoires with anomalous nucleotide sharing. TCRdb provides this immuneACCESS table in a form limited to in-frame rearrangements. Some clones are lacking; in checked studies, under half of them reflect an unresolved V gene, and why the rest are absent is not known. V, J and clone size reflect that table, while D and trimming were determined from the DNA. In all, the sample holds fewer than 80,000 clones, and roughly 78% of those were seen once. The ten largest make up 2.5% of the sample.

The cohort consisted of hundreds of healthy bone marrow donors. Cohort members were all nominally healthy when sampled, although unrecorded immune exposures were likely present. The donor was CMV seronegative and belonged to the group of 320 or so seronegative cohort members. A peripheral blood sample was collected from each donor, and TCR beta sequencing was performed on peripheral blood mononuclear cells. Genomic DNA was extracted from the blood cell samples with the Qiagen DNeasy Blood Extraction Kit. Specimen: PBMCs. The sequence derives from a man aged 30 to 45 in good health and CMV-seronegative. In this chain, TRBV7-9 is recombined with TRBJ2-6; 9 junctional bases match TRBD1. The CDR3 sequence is CSSSLGIGQGSSGANVLTF. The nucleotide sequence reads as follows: TGTTCCAGCAGCTTAGGGATAGGACAGGGGAGCTCTGGGGCCAACGTCCTGACTTTC.